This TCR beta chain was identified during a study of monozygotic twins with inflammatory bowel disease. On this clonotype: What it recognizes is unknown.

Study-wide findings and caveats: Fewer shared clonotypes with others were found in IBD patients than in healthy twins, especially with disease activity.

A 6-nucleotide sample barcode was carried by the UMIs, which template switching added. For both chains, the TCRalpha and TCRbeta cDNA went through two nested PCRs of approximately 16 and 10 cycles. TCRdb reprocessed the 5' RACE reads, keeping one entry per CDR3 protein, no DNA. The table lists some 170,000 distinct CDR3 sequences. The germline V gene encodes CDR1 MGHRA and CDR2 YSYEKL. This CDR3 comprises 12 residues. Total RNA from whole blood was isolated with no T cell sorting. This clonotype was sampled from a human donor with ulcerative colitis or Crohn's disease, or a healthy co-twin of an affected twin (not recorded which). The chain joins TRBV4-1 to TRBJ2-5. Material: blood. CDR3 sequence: CASSQDWETQYF.